Listed here are 14 T cell receptor beta chains from one sample, sequenced in a study of OX40 agonist ivuxolimab in advanced cancers. Repertoires were generated with immunoSEQ multiplex PCR, while TCRdb's copy carries only in-frame clones and drops some. This sample yields 72,000 or so clones, of which roughly 80% are seen a single time; 4.4% belongs to the top ten. This specimen was CD4+ or CD8+ T cells sorted from blood, taken in a trial of the OX40 agonist ivuxolimab. Receptors were obtained from an adult with an advanced solid tumor such as melanoma, head and neck, liver or kidney cancer.

The rearrangement links TRBV2 to TRBJ1-6, with a tentative D call TRBD1 (5 bases). Germline V lookup: CDR1 SNHLY, CDR2 FYNNEI. The V gene lost 6 bases and the J gene lost 7 bases, with 13 bases spanning the gap. This CDR3 region has 14 residues. In nucleotides, the CDR3 is TGTGCCAGCAGGACGACAGATAAGAATTCACCCCTCCACTTT. This translates into CASRTTDKNSPLHF.

The CDR3 is CASSKDGGATGNNSPLHF. DNA for the CDR3: TGTGCCAGCAGCAAAGATGGAGGGGCCACAGGGAATAATTCACCCCTCCACTTT. The V gene is TRBV21-1, the J gene TRBJ1-6. TRBV21-1 is listed as a pseudogene. CDR3 length equals 18 residues.

The chain carries TRBV5-1 and TRBJ1-1; 8 positions agree with TRBD1. The CDR3 totals 12 residues. Germline-derived CDR1 and CDR2 are SGHRS and YFSETQ. V lost 4 bases and J lost 10; bases outside the gene matches: 6. This CDR3 reads CASSPQGEIAFF. The CDR3 nucleotides read TGCGCCAGCAGCCCACAGGGGGAGATAGCTTTCTTT.

This clone was found a few times. The chain has TRBV9 and TRBJ1-2; maybe TRBD1 (5 bases). This CDR3 spans 15 amino acids. The germline V gene has CDR1 SGDLS and CDR2 YYNGEE. Deletions cut 0 bases from V and 3 bases from J, with 12 bases between. The CDR3 coding sequence is TGTGCCAGCAGCGTAGATGGGGGGAAGGACTATGGCTACACCTTC. Amino acid sequence: CASSVDGGKDYGYTF.

The V and J genes are TRBV28 and TRBJ1-2; no reliable D call. The CDR3 contains 14 residues. CDR1 is MDHEN and CDR2 is SYDVKM in the germline V gene. V gave up 1 base and J gave up 3 bases, with 9 bases separating them. CDR3 in DNA: TGTGCCAGCAGTTTATACCCCCAAGACTATGGCTACACCTTC. It is translated as CASSLYPQDYGYTF.

The chain joins TRBV6-9 to TRBJ1-1; TRBD1 agrees at 7 bases. The J segment lost 4 bases and the V segment lost 6 bases, leaving 5 bases of the junction unmatched. CDR1 is MNHGY and CDR2 is SVAAGI in the germline V gene. CDR3 length: 13 amino acids. The DNA for the CDR3 is TGTGCCAGCAGCCTACCAGGGGGCACTGAAGCTTTCTTT. Protein product: CASSLPGGTEAFF.

The V gene is TRBV19, the J gene TRBJ1-5; D not certain. Germline-derived CDR1 and CDR2 are LNHDA and SQIVND (reference sequence). V was clipped by 1 base and J by 10 bases, with 8 bases between them. This CDR3 is 12 amino acids long. This chain's CDR3 is CASSIVGGPQHF. The CDR3 coding sequence is TGTGCCAGTAGTATAGTCGGTGGTCCCCAGCATTTT.

Only a few counts were recorded for this clone. Different DNA sequences within this sample yield the same CDR3. This chain connects TRBV5-1 to TRBJ2-5, with TRBD2 matching 16 bases. The ends lost 3 bases at V and 2 bases at J; junction bases unmatched: 1. CDR1 and CDR2 from the germline V gene are SGHRS and YFSETQ. This CDR3 is built from 16 residues. The DNA of the CDR3 is TGCGCCAGCAGCTGGGGACTAGCGGGGGGGCAAGAGACCCAGTACTTC. The encoded protein is CASSWGLAGGQETQYF.

The rearrangement joins TRBV6-1 to TRBJ1-1; no clear D gene. Trimming stripped 7 bases from V and 9 bases from J, with 15 bases between. This CDR3 comprises 12 residues. Germline lookup yields CDR1 MNHNS and CDR2 SASEGT. The CDR3 DNA sequence: TGTGCCAGCACAAAGGACGGGTTCAAAGCTTTCTTT. It translates to CASTKDGFKAFF.

This clone was seen just once. The V gene is TRBV7-9, the J gene TRBJ2-5; either TRBD1 or TRBD2 may supply D (6 bases each). The V gene lost 1 base and the J gene lost 7 bases, with 13 bases spanning the gap. Germline loops: CDR1 SEHNR, CDR2 FQNEAQ (reference sequence). This CDR3 has 14 residues. CDR3 amino acids: CASSLVEGGPTQYF. The CDR3 nucleotides read TGTGCCAGCAGCTTAGTTGAGGGGGGACCGACCCAGTACTTC.

As regards this clone: Relative to the germline gene, one junction end is altered; a read error may explain this. The sample holds other DNA sequences that translate to the same CDR3. The chain links TRBV5-1 to TRBJ2-5; 9 nucleotides align to TRBD1. The CDR3 is made up of 15 amino acids. In germline, CDR1 is SGHRS, CDR2 YFSETQ. The CDR3 spells CASSWPGQGQETQYF. The CDR3 nucleotides read TGTGCCAGCAGCTGGCCGGGACAGGGCCAAGAGACCCAGTACTTC.

The chain recombines TRBV18 with TRBJ1-1; possibly TRBD1 for D (6 bases). Per germline, CDR1 KGHSH and CDR2 LQKENI. The CDR3 is 14 amino acids. V lost 6 bases and J lost 0, with 11 bases in between. DNA of the CDR3: TGTGCCAGCTCCCACGGACAGCTGAACACTGAAGCTTTCTTT. Translated: CASSHGQLNTEAFF.

This chain connects TRBV6-6 to TRBJ1-5; no definite D call. Germline lookup yields CDR1 MNHNY and CDR2 SVGAGI (reference sequence). The germline V and J ends were trimmed by 0 bases and 5 bases, with 14 bases remaining between them. The CDR3 covers 16 residues. The CDR3: CASSYSGRPGDQPQHF. The CDR3 coding sequence is TGTGCCAGCAGTTACTCCGGGCGGCCTGGGGATCAGCCCCAGCATTTT.

The chain joins TRBV6-5 to TRBJ1-2, with D unclear. This CDR3 spans 13 amino acids. Trimming stripped 2 bases from V and 0 bases from J, with 4 bases between. Germline V gene data show CDR1 as MNHEY and CDR2 as SVGAGI. The CDR3 spells CASSYQANYGYTF. DNA of the CDR3: TGTGCCAGCAGTTACCAGGCTAACTATGGCTACACCTTC.